This paragraph reports one T cell receptor beta chain. Its antigen remains unidentified. These data are taken from a study of CD8 T cells in ankylosing spondylitis. Study conclusions and caveats: One TCR beta motif, made up of eight highly homologous variants, appeared characteristic of ankylosing spondylitis blood. Matched ankylosing spondylitis synovial fluid reportedly contained a significantly enriched population of disease-linked clones.

TCRdb analysed the 5' RACE reads with MiXCR anew, one entry per CDR3 protein. The table has about 840,000 distinct CDR3 sequences, over 9.5% seen once. Per germline, CDR1 SQVTM and CDR2 ANQGSEA. The V and J ends lost 6 bases and 4 bases respectively, with 15 bases between them. CDR3 length equals 13 residues. Sequencing was done on a sample of blood, either unsorted or a sorted T cell fraction (not recorded which). The receptor was isolated from a male donor with ankylosing spondylitis. The chain has TRBV29-1 and TRBJ1-2; D uncertain. CDR3 sequence (DNA): TGCAGCGTGTCGCCCCTGCTGGGCTATGGCTACACCTTC. The encoded protein is CSVSPLLGYGYTF.